This TCR beta chain came from a study of T cells in Graves' hyperthyroidism and ophthalmopathy. Researchers took RNA transcripts and amplified the TCR beta CDR3 regions from them. TCR CDR3 underwent first-round RT-PCR with the HTBI primer set. TCRdb itself ran the multiplex PCR reads through MiXCR, one entry per CDR3 protein. The sample carries over 250,000 distinct CDR3 sequences, about an eighth recorded once. The CDR3 runs to 12 residues. Germline CDR1 SGHTA, CDR2 FQGNSA. V dropped 5 bases and J dropped 11; count of bases not matched to a gene: 7. Patients affected by ophthalmopathy presented a Clinical Activity Score of at least 3, a NOSPECS grade of at least 4, and disease duration below 3 months. Uncontrolled infections, other autoimmune diseases, pregnancy or lactation led to exclusion of patients. This clonotype was counted only a few times.

This chain connects TRBV7-2 to TRBJ1-1, with 8 nucleotides matching TRBD1. The specimen was blood. The receptor was isolated from a woman aged 40 to 50 with Graves' ophthalmopathy. The CDR3 spells CASSRTGGEAFF. For the CDR3, the DNA is TGTGCCAGCAGCCGCACAGGGGGGGAGGCTTTCTTT.